This record concerns one TCR beta chain sequence. With 4 bases clipped from V and 5 bases from J, the junction kept 7 bases outside the gene matches. CDR3 length equals 14 residues. CDR1 is SGDLS, CDR2 YYNGEE, per germline. These data are taken from a study of glioma-infiltrating T cells after dendritic cell vaccination. Stated time point: after dendritic cell vaccination, including at tumor progression/relapse. The primer mix had 60 V beta and 13 J beta primers. Generated by immunoSEQ multiplex PCR, the TCRdb table keeps only in-frame clones and is missing some. The table lists approximately 50,000 clones, about 89% of them singletons.

The source of this sequence is a human donor with glioblastoma. The gene calls are TRBV9 and TRBJ1-2; TRBD1 aligns across 8 bases. The specimen comprised blood, sampled after dendritic cell vaccination. CDR3 sequence: CASSPGQGGYGYTF. The CDR3 DNA sequence: TGTGCCAGCAGCCCCGGACAGGGAGGTTATGGCTACACCTTC.